This T cell receptor (beta chain) was recorded in a study of blood T cell repertoires in COVID-19. Overall study context: The cDNA or gDNA used as material had been derived from T cells, B-cell-depleted T cells, or PBMCs.

Clones were read by immunoSEQ multiplex PCR, and TCRdb kept only the in-frame ones, dropping some. Here the sample spans about 340,000 clones, less than 90% being singletons. The CDR3 runs 15 residues. Germline assignment: CDR1 SGHNT and CDR2 YYREEE (reference sequence). V shed 4 bases, J shed 7 bases, and the junction held 12 bases outside the gene matches. This clone was detected once. The chain joins TRBV5-4 to TRBJ2-7, with 9 bases that match TRBD1. The sequencing sample was made of peripheral blood. The source is a woman aged 60 to 75 with COVID-19, enrolled during active disease. The CDR3 DNA reads as TGTGCCAGCAGCCCAACATGGACAGGGGTTACGGAGCAGTACTTC. Its translation is CASSPTWTGVTEQYF.